This T cell receptor (beta chain) was sequenced in a study of CD8 T cells in Susac syndrome. Regarding the study as a whole: That the number of individuals in its TCR sequencing and HLA analysis was relatively small was acknowledged by the study.

Notes on this clonotype: The antigen remains undetermined.

Random hexamers were used to reverse transcribe the RNA input (roughly 0.5 to 1 ug). The CDR3 of TCR beta was amplified by immunoSEQ multiplex PCR across 54 Vbeta and 13 Jbeta. TCRdb recomputed calls from the immunoSEQ multiplex PCR reads with MiXCR, one row per CDR3 protein. Of a few hundred thousand distinct CDR3 sequences detected, 89% appear once; the ten largest clones hold about 0.17%. The V and J ends lost 3 bases and 1 base, in that order; junction bases with no gene match: 5. The CDR3 is made up of 16 amino acids. The germline V gene has CDR1 DFQATT and CDR2 SNEGSKA (reference sequence). The study sequenced TCR beta in blood CD8+ and CD4+ T cells. TEMRA cells were enriched by FACS, while CD8+ and CD4+ T cells were obtained through a negative isolation that was performed magnetically.

The specimen sequenced was CD8+ T cells from PBMCs. This chain connects TRBV20-1 to TRBJ2-4; 11 nucleotides match TRBD2. The source of this sequence is a human donor with multiple sclerosis. CDR3 in DNA: TGCAGTGCTAGGGCCCCTAGCGGGGGGGCCAAAAACATTCAGTACTTC. The encoded protein is CSARAPSGGAKNIQYF.